The next 4 T cell receptor beta chains were all read from a single sample in a study of regulatory T cells in long-lasting Graves disease. Sequencing libraries for TCR beta were prepared with iRepertoire HTBI primers and Arm-PCR of CDR3 regions. TCRdb reprocessed the multiplex PCR reads via MiXCR and lists one record per CDR3 protein. The data contain about 460,000 distinct CDR3 sequences, approximately 23% of them singletons. Time point described: persistent/refractory GD, antithyroid drugs over 5 years with positive TRAb. Extracted PBMC RNA gave rise to the TCR library. The sequencing here drew on peripheral blood mononuclear cells (PBMCs), taken when the disease was refractory, from a patient treated with antithyroid drugs. These receptors all come from a female donor with Graves disease.

The chain employs TRBV6-2 or TRBV6-3 and TRBJ1-3, with a weak D call TRBD1 (5 bases). Trimming cost V 8 bases and J 0 bases, with 17 bases left between them. The CDR3 spans 16 residues. Germline V CDR1 and CDR2: MNHEY, SVGEGT. CDR3 bases: TGTGCCAGCTCCGACCAGGGATTGGGCTCTGGAAACACCATATATTTT. Translating it yields CASSDQGLGSGNTIYF.

This clonotype showed up just a few times. Germline and junction disagree at one end, which may indicate a read error. The rearrangement joins TRBV30 to TRBJ1-6; no definite D call. Per germline, CDR1 GTSNPN and CDR2 SVGIG (reference sequence). The CDR3 length is 10 residues. CDR3 residues: CAWSKGHLIF. The DNA of the CDR3 is TGTGCCTGGAGTAAGGGCCACCTCATCTTT.

The CDR3 protein is CGVEYEKLFF. Written as DNA, the CDR3 is TGCGGTGTGGAGTATGAAAAACTGTTTTTT. The chain uses TRBV20-1 and TRBJ1-4; D gene ambiguous. The CDR3 is made up of 10 amino acids. Germline V gene lookup returns CDR1 DFQATT and CDR2 SNEGSKA (reference sequence).

The chain recombines TRBV30 with TRBJ1-2, with D possibly matching TRBD1 (5 bases). Germline CDR1 reads GTSNPN; CDR2 reads SVGIG (reference sequence). The V gene lost 4 bases and the J gene lost 5 bases, with 20 bases spanning the gap. The CDR3 spans 15 residues. CDR3: CAWNPRQPGGYGYTF. In DNA, the CDR3 is TGTGCCTGGAACCCTCGACAGCCCGGAGGGTATGGCTACACCTTC.